This TCR beta chain is from a study of cytomegalovirus exposure and HLA in healthy donors (dated 2017 in TCRdb). Broadly, across the study: According to a later analysis, one platform produced both the 120 validation repertoires and the roughly 650 repertoires of the first cohort. Besides the first cohort of around 700 subjects, a separate validation cohort made up of 90 to 150 different subjects was used. The study was designed to test whether signatures of past pathogen exposure could be identified by cataloging public T cell receptors. To predict cytomegalovirus infection status, the study brought together high-throughput TCR immunosequencing, statistical association of individual TCRs with disease status, and machine learning. On the study overall, not on this receptor specifically: A later analysis had no HLA typing for the validation cohort, so co-occurrence there was scored across all 130 or so repertoires. The study listed 170 or so TCR beta chains as associated with cytomegalovirus. Cytomegalovirus status was reported to be diagnosed by the classifier with high specificity and sensitivity in both the original and validation cohorts. While some public TCRs were present in many individuals, most TCR sequences turned up only very rarely across donors. Of the cluster scores, about 94% were above 0 in a later analysis, which found that TCRs clustered in the first cohort also tended to co-occur in the 120 validation repertoires. The authors suggested that the approach could potentially be extended to other disease states and immunological phenotypes. In vitro tests confirmed that three of the cytomegalovirus-associated TCR beta chains recognize cytomegalovirus antigens.

In regard to this clone: Its antigen target is currently unknown. Per-base quality was not reported, and no clone a single base away is much larger than it.

The library was produced with the immunoSEQ multiplex PCR assay. Per the original workflow: A statistical classification framework was developed to diagnose cytomegalovirus status using the catalog of TCR beta chain sequences. Entries here come from immuneACCESS through TCRdb and include only in-frame sequences with V and J called. Some clones fail to appear in such tables; in the studies checked, an unresolved V gene covers under half of the shortfall, and the cause of the remainder is unknown. Clonal size and the V and J genes are those of that table, whereas D and trimming came from the DNA. The sample table lists 130,000 to 150,000 clones, more than 85% of them with a count of one. The top ten hold 0.55% to 0.8% of the sample. Including the terminal cysteine and phenylalanine, the CDR3 comprises 15 residues. Only the CDR3 portion is preserved as DNA: 45 bases, with reading frame beginning at the first base. CDR1 and CDR2, looked up from the germline V gene, are MGHRA and YSYEKL. Trimming at the junction amounts to 4 bases on V and 3 bases on J, and the germline ends lie 13 bases apart.

Donors formed part of the validation cohort, which comprised 95 to 150 subjects and was distinct from the first cohort of several hundred subjects. This receptor was obtained from a man aged 18 to 29 in good health and CMV-seronegative. Sequenced: PBMCs. This chain joins TRBV4-1 to TRBJ1-5, with TRBD1 perhaps the D gene, on 6 matching bases. Read as DNA, the sequence is TGCGCCAGCAGCCTTACAGGGTTCGACAATCAGCCCCAGCATTTT. Translated, this is CASSLTGFDNQPQHF.